Given below is one TCR beta chain in context. Its antigen is unknown. Repertoires were generated with immunoSEQ multiplex PCR, while TCRdb's copy carries only in-frame clones and drops some. This table has 1.5 million to 2.5 million clones, around 96% appearing once. Naive CD8 cells lacked CD45RO, underwent positive selection for CCR7 and left out terminally differentiated effector memory CD45RA+ cells. The data originate from a study of shared clonotypes between healthy human individuals. Points from the study as a whole: Rarefaction curves obtained for sorted subsets showed sequencing incomplete despite large depth.

CDR1 and CDR2 from the germline V gene are SQVTM and ANQGSEA. The V end lost 3 bases, the J end lost 4 bases, and 10 bases lay between the germline ends. The length of the CDR3 is 13 residues. The specimen was naive CD8+ T cells sorted from blood. J is TRBJ2-1 and V is TRBV29-1; D unclear. This receptor was identified in a man between 18 and 29 years old in good health. The CDR3 coding sequence is TGCAGCGTTGAGACGGCGGATTACAATGAGCAGTTCTTC. Translated, it gives CSVETADYNEQFF.